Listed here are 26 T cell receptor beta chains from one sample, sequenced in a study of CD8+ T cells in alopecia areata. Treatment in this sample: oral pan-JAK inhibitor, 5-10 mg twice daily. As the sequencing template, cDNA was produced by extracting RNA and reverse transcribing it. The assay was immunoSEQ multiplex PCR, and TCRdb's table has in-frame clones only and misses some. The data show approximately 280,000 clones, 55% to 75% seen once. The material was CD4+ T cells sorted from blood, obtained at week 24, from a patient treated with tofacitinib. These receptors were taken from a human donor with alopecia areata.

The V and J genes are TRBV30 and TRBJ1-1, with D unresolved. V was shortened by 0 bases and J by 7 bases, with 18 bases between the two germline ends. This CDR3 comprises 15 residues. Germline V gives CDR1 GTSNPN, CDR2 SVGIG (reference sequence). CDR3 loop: CAWSVMDTTRGEAFF. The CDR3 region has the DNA TGTGCCTGGAGTGTAATGGATACAACTCGGGGTGAAGCTTTCTTT.

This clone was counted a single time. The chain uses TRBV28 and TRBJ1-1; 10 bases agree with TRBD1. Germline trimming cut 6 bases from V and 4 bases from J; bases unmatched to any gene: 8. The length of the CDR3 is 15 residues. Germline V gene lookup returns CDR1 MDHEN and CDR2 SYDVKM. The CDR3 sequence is CASRPFGTGATEAFF. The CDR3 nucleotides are TGTGCCAGCAGGCCTTTCGGGACAGGGGCCACTGAAGCTTTCTTT.

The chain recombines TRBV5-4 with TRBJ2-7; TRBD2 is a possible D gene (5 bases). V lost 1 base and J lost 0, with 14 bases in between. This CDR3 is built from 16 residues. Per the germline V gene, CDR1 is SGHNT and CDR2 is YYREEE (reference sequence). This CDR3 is CASSLKGSGSSYEQYF. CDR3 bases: TGTGCCAGCAGCTTGAAGGGCAGTGGGAGCTCCTACGAGCAGTACTTC. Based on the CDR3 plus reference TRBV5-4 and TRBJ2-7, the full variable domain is ETGVTQSPTHLIKTRGQQVTLRCSSQSGHNTVSWYQQALGQGPQFIFQYYREEENGRGNFPPRFSGLQFPNYSSELNVNALELDDSALYLCASSLKGSGSSYEQYFGPGTRLTVT.

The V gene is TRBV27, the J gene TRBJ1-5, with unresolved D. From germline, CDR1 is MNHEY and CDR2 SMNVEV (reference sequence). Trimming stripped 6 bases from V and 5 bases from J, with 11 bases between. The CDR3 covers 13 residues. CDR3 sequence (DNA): TGTGCCAGCAGGGTTCGACCCGATCAGCCCCAGCATTTT. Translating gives CASRVRPDQPQHF.

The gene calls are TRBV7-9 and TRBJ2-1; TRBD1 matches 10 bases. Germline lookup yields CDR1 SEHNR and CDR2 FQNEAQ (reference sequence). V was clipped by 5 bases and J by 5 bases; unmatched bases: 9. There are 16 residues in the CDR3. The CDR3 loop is CASSTKPGQGHNEQFF. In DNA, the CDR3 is TGTGCCAGCAGCACTAAGCCGGGACAGGGGCACAATGAGCAGTTCTTC.

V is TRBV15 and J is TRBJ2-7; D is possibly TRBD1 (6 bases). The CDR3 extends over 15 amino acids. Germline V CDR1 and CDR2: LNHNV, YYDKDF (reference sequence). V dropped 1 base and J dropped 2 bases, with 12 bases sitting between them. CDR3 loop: CATSRGTDVAYEQYF. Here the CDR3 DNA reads TGTGCCACCAGCAGAGGGACAGATGTCGCCTACGAGCAGTACTTC.

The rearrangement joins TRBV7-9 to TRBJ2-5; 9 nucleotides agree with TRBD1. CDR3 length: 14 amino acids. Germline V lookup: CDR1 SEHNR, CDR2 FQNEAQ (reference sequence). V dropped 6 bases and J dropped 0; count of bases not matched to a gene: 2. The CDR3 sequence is CASRWTGDQETQYF. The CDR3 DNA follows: TGTGCCAGCAGGTGGACAGGGGACCAAGAGACCCAGTACTTC.

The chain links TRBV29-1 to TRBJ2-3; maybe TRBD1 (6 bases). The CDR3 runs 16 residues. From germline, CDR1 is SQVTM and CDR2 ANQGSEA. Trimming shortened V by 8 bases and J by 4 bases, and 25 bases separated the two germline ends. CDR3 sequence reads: CSSTGFMVGPSDTQYF. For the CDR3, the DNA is TGCAGCTCGACAGGCTTTATGGTAGGGCCCTCAGATACGCAGTATTTT.

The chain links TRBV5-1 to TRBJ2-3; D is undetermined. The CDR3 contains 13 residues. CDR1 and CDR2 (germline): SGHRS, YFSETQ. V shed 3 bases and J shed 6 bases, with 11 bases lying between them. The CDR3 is CASSWGTRDTQYF. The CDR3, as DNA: TGCGCCAGCAGCTGGGGAACTCGGGATACGCAGTATTTT. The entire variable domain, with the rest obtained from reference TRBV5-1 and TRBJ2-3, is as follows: KAGVTQTPRYLIKTRGQQVTLSCSPISGHRSVSWYQQTPGQGLQFLFEYFSETQRNKGNFPGRFSGRQFSNSRSEMNVSTLELGDSALYLCASSWGTRDTQYFGPGTRLTVL.

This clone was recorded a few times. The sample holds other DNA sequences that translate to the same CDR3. CDR3: CASSSQETQYF. DNA of the CDR3: TGTGCCAGCAGCTCACAAGAGACCCAGTACTTC. The rearrangement joins TRBV11-2 to TRBJ2-5; no reliable D call. V dropped 4 bases and J dropped 2 bases, with 2 bases sitting between them. Germline CDR1 is SGHAT and CDR2 is FQNNGV. The CDR3 has 11 amino acids.

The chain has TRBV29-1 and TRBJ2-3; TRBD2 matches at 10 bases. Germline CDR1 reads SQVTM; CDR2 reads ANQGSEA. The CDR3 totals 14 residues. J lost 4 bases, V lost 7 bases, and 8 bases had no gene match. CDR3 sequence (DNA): TGCAGCGGGAGGGGGACTAGCGCTTCAGATACGCAGTATTTT. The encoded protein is CSGRGTSASDTQYF.

CDR3 in amino acids: CASSVREWGSPSGANVLTF. Written as DNA, the CDR3 is TGTGCCAGCAGCGTCCGTGAATGGGGGTCTCCCTCTGGGGCCAACGTCCTGACTTTC. The J gene is TRBJ2-6, the V gene TRBV9, with D possibly being TRBD1 or TRBD2 (5 bases each). The length of the CDR3 is 19 residues. Germline CDR1 reads SGDLS; CDR2 reads YYNGEE. Trimming took off 2 bases at V and 0 bases at J, with 18 bases between the two ends.

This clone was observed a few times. In nucleotides, the CDR3 is TGTGCCAGCAGCTTAGATTACACACCGTCCTACGAGCAGTACTTC. Protein: CASSLDYTPSYEQYF. J is TRBJ2-7 and V is TRBV7-9; D is unclear. Trimming pared 1 base from V and 1 base from J, leaving 11 bases between. The length of the CDR3 is 15 residues. Per the germline V gene, CDR1 is SEHNR and CDR2 is FQNEAQ (reference sequence).

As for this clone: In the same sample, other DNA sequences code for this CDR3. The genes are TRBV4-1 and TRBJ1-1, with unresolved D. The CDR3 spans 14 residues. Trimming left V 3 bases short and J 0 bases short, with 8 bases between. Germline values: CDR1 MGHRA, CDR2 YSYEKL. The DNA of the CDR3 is TGCGCCAGCAGCCAGGGCCCGGTGAACACTGAAGCTTTCTTT. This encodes CASSQGPVNTEAFF.

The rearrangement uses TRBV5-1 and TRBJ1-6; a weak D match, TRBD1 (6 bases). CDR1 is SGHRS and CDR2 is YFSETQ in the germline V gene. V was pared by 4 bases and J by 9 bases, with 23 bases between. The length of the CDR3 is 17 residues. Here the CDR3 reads CASSITPLPGQGSPLHF. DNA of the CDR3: TGCGCCAGCAGCATTACACCGCTCCCGGGACAAGGTTCACCCCTCCACTTT.

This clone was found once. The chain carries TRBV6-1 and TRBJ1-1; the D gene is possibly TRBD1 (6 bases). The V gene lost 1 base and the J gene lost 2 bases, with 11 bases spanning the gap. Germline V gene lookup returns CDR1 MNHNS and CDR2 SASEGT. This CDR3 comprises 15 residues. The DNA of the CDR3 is TGTGCCAGCAGTGAAGGACAGGCGATAAACACTGAAGCTTTCTTT. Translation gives CASSEGQAINTEAFF.

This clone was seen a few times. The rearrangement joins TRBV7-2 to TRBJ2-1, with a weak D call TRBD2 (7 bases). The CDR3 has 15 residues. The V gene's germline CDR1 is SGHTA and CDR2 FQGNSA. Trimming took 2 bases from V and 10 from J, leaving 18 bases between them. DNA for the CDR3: TGTGCCAGCAGCTTACCCCGCGGGGGCACGGAGGAGCAGTTCTTC. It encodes CASSLPRGGTEEQFF.

CDR3 amino acids: CASSYGQPNTEAFF. The CDR3 nucleotides read TGTGCCAGCAGCTACGGACAGCCGAACACTGAAGCTTTCTTT. The chain joins TRBV4-2 to TRBJ1-1, with D tentatively TRBD1 (6 bases). V was shortened by 5 bases and J by 1 base, with 11 bases between the two germline ends. The CDR3 sequence is 14 residues long. CDR1 is LGHNA and CDR2 is YNFKEQ in the germline V gene.

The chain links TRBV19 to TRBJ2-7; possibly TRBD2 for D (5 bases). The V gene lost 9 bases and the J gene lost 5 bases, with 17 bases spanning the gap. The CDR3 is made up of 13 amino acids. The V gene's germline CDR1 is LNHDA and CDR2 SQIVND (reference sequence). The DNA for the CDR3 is TGTGCCAGCGCTGCCGTGGCCGGGGACGAGCAGTACTTC. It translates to CASAAVAGDEQYF.

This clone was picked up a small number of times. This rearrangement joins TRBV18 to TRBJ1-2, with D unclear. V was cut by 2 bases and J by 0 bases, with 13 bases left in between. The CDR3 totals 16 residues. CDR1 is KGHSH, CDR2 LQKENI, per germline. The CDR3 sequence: CASSPVRVPTNYGYTF. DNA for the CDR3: TGTGCCAGCTCACCAGTACGAGTCCCTACTAACTATGGCTACACCTTC.

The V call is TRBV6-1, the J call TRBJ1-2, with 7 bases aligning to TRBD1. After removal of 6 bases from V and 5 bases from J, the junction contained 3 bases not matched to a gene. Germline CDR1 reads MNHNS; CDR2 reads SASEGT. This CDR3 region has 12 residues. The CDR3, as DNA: TGTGCCAGCAGCCAGGGGGTTTATGGCTACACCTTC. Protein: CASSQGVYGYTF.

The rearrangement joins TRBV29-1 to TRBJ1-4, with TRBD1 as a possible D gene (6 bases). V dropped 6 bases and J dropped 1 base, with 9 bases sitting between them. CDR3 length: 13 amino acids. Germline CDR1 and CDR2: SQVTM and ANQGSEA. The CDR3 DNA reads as TGCAGCGTGGCACAGGGAACTAATGAAAAACTGTTTTTT. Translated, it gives CSVAQGTNEKLFF.

This chain's CDR3 is CAWSGGSTGPVGTEAFF. CDR3 in DNA: TGTGCCTGGAGTGGGGGTTCCACCGGGCCTGTTGGAACTGAAGCTTTCTTT. The chain has TRBV30 and TRBJ1-1; D call uncertain. Per germline, CDR1 GTSNPN and CDR2 SVGIG (reference sequence). The CDR3 length is 17 residues. Trimming removed 1 base from V and 5 bases from J, with 23 bases in between.

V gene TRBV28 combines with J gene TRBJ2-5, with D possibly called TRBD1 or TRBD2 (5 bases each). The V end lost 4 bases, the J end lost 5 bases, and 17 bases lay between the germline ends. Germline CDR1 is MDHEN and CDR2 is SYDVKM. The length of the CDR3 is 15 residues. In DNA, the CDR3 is TGTGCCAGCAGTTCCCTCCGGGACCTCCGGGAGACCCAGTACTTC. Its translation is CASSSLRDLRETQYF.

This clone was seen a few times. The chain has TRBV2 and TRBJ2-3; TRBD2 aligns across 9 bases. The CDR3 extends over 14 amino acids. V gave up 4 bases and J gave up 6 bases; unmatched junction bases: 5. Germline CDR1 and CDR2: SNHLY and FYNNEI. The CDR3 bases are TGTGCCAGCAGTGCCGGCGGGGGGGCCGATACGCAGTATTTT. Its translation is CASSAGGGADTQYF. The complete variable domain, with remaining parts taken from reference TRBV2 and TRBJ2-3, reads EPEVTQTPSHQVTQMGQEVILRCVPISNHLYFYWYRQILGQKVEFLVSFYNNEISEKSEIFDDQFSVERPDGSNFTLKIRSTKLEDSAMYFCASSAGGGADTQYFGPGTRLTVL.

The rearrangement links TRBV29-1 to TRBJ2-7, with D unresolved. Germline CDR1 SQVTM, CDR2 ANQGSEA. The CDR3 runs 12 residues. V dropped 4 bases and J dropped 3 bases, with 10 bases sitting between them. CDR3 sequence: CSVGQPGYEQYF. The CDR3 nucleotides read TGCAGCGTTGGCCAGCCCGGCTACGAGCAGTACTTC.